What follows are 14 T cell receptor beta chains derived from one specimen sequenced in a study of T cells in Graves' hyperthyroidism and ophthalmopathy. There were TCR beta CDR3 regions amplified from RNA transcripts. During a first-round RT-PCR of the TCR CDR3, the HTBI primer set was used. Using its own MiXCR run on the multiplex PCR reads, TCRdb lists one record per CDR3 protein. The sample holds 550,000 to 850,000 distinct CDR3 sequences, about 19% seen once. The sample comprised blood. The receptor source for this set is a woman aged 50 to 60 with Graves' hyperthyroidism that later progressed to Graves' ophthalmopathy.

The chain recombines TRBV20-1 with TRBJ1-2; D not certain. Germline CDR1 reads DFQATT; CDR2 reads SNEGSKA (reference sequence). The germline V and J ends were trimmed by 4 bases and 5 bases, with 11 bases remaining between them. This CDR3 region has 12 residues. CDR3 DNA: TGCAGTGCTACTGACGGCGGGTATGGCTACACCTTC. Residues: CSATDGGYGYTF.

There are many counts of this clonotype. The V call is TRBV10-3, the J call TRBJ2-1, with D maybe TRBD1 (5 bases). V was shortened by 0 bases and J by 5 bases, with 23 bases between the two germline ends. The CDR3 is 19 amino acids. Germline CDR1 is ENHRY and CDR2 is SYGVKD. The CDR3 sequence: CAISESSSEADRKNNEQFF. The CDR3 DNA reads TGTGCCATCAGTGAGTCGAGTTCCGAAGCCGACAGAAAAAACAATGAGCAGTTCTTC.

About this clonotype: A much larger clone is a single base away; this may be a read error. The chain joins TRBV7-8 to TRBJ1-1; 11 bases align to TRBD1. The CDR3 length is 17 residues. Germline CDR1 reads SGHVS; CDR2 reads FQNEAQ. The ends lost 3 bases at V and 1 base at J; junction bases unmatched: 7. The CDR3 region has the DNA TGTGCCAGCAGCTTCGGACAGGGGGCGGGGGCGAACACTGAAGCTTTCTTT. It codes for CASSFGQGAGANTEAFF.

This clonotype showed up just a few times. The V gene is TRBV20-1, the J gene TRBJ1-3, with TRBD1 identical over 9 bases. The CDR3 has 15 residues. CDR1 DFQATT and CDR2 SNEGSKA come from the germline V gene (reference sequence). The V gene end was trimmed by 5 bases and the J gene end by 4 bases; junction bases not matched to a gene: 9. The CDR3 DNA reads TGCAGTGCTGCAATTACCGGGACAGGGGGAAACACCATATATTTT. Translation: CSAAITGTGGNTIYF.

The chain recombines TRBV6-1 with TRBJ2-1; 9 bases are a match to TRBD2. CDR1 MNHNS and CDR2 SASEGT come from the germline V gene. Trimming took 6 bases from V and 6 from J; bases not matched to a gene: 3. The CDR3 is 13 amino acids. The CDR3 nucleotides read TGTGCCAGCAGACCGACTAGCGGCAATGAGCAGTTCTTC. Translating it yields CASRPTSGNEQFF.

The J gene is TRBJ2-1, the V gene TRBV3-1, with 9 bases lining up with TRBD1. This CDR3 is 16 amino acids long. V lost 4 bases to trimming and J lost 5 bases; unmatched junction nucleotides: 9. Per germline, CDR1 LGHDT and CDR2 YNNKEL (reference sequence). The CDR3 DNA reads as TGTGCCAGCAGCCGAACCGGGACAGGGTCTCACAATGAGCAGTTCTTC. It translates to CASSRTGTGSHNEQFF.

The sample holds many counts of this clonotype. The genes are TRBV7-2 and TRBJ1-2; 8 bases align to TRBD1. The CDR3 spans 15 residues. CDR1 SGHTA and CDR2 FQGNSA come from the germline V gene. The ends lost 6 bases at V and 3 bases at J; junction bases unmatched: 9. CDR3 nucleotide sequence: TGTGCCAGCAGTAAAGACAGGGGTGCCGACTATGGCTACACCTTC. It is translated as CASSKDRGADYGYTF.

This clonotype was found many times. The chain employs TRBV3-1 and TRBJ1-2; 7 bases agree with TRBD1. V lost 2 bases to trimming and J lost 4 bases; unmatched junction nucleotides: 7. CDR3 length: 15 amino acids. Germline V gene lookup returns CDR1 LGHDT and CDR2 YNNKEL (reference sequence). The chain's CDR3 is CASSQPATGAYGYTF. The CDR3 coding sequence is TGTGCCAGCAGCCAACCAGCTACAGGGGCCTATGGCTACACCTTC.

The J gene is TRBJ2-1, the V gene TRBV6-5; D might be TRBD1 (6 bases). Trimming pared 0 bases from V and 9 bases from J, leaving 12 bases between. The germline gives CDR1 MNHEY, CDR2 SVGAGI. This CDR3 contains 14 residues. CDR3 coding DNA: TGTGCCAGCAGTTACTCGTACAGGGCGGGTGAGCAGTTCTTC. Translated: CASSYSYRAGEQFF.

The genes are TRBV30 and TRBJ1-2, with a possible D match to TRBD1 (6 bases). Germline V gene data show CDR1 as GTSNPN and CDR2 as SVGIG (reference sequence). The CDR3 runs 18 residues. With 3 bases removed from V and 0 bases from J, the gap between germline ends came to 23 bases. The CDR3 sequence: CAWSSTREDRRANYGYTF. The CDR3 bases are TGTGCCTGGAGCTCGACCCGTGAAGACAGGAGAGCTAACTATGGCTACACCTTC. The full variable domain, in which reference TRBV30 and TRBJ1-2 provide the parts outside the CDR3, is SQTIHQWPATLVQPVGSPLSLECTVEGTSNPNLYWYRQAAGRGLQLLFYSVGIGQISSEVPQNLSASRPQDRQFILSSKKLLLSDSGFYLCAWSSTREDRRANYGYTFGSGTRLTVV.

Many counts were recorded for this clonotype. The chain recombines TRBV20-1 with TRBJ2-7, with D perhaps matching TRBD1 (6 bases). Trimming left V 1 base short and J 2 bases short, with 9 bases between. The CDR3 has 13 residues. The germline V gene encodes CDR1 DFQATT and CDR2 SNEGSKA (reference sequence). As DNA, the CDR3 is TGCAGTGCTAGAGTCCCAGGGGCCTACGAGCAGTACTTC. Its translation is CSARVPGAYEQYF.

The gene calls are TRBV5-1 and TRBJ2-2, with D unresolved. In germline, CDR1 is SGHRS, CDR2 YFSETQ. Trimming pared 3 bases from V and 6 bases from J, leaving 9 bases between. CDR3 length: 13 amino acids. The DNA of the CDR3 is TGCGCCAGCAGCTCCATGTTAGCCGGGGAGCTGTTTTTT. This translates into CASSSMLAGELFF.

The CDR3: CASTPRGRHPNEQFF. DNA of the CDR3: TGTGCCAGCACTCCCCGGGGGCGCCACCCCAATGAGCAGTTCTTC. The chain is built from TRBV11-2 and TRBJ2-1; D may be TRBD1 or TRBD2 (6 bases each). There are 15 residues in the CDR3. V lost 7 bases and J lost 6, with 19 bases in between. CDR1 and CDR2 from the germline V gene are SGHAT and FQNNGV.

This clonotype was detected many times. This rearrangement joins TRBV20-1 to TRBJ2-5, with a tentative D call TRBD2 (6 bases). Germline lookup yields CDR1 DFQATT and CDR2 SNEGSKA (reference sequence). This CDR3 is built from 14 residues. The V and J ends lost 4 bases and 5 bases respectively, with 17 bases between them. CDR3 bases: TGCAGTGCTAATAGAAGGACGGGGAGGGAGACCCAGTACTTC. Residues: CSANRRTGRETQYF.